These T cell receptor beta chains were read from a single sample in a study of identical twins. TCRdb re-called the 5' RACE reads with MiXCR, one entry per CDR3 protein. The table has 700,000 to 950,000 distinct CDR3 sequences, approximately 13% seen once; the top ten hold around 1.6%. This sample was also put to use in a study of yellow fever vaccine responses in identical twins.

Material: PBMCs. All receptors come from a young woman in good health. The CDR3 runs from the conserved cysteine through the conserved F or W. D genes are given only for firm matches. Rows give clone size only sometimes, using once, few, many, or a class for an expanded clone.

d_call j_call v_call clone_size cdr3_aa cdr3_nt
TRBD2 TRBJ2-5 TRBV20-1 few CSATAVAGVGETQYF TGCAGTGCTACGGCGGTAGCGGGGGTGGGGGAGACCCAGTACTTC
- TRBJ2-5 TRBV12-3/TRBV12-4 many CASSLAPGGAETQYF TGTGCCAGCAGTTTAGCGCCGGGGGGCGCGGAGACCCAGTACTTC
- TRBJ2-2 TRBV12-3/TRBV12-4 - CASSLAAGSAGELFF TGTGCCAGCAGTTTAGCGGCAGGGTCCGCCGGGGAGCTGTTTTTT
TRBD2 TRBJ2-1 TRBV28 many CASYSPGGANEQFF TGTGCCAGCTATAGCCCGGGAGGGGCAAATGAGCAGTTCTTC
TRBD2 TRBJ2-1 TRBV6-5 - CASSYSGLAGGIYNEQFF TGTGCCAGCAGTTACTCGGGACTAGCGGGAGGGATTTACAATGAGCAGTTCTTC
- TRBJ1-1 TRBV20-1 many CSARGSMNTEAFF TGCAGTGCTAGAGGGTCCATGAACACTGAAGCTTTCTTT
TRBD1 TRBJ1-1 TRBV28 - CASSLLGQGAVRTEAFF TGTGCCAGCAGTTTGTTGGGACAGGGGGCGGTAAGGACTGAAGCTTTCTTT
- TRBJ1-1 TRBV4-1 few CASSQERMTFTEAFF TGCGCCAGCAGCCAAGAGAGGATGACTTTCACTGAAGCTTTCTTT
- TRBJ2-7 TRBV7-2 - CASSFQAGAYEQYF TGTGCCAGCAGCTTCCAGGCTGGTGCCTACGAGCAGTACTTC
- TRBJ2-1 TRBV2 few CASRGTPRSSYNEQFF TGTGCCAGCAGGGGTACCCCCCGGAGCTCCTACAATGAGCAGTTCTTC
- TRBJ1-1 TRBV10-3 - CAITNRENTEAFF TGTGCCATCACCAACAGGGAGAACACTGAAGCTTTCTTT
TRBD2 TRBJ2-2 TRBV20-1 few CSARRTSGTGELFF TGCAGTGCTAGGCGGACTAGCGGGACCGGGGAGCTGTTTTTT
- TRBJ1-1 TRBV7-9 - CASSYQGSNTEAFF TGTGCCAGCAGCTATCAGGGGTCGAACACTGAAGCTTTCTTT
- TRBJ2-4 TRBV7-8 - CASSREQVYGNIQYF TGTGCCAGCAGCAGAGAACAGGTTTATGGGAACATTCAGTACTTC
- TRBJ2-7 TRBV3-1 - CASCKRVISTQEQYF TGTGCCAGCTGCAAGCGGGTCATTAGCACACAGGAGCAGTACTTC
- TRBJ2-5 TRBV5-1 few CASCEQGDETQYF TGCGCCAGCTGTGAGCAGGGAGACGAGACCCAGTACTTC
TRBD1 TRBJ1-1 TRBV20-1 - CSARSTGDTEAFF TGCAGTGCTAGATCGACAGGGGACACTGAAGCTTTCTTT
- TRBJ2-6 TRBV5-6 many CASSLRFSSGANVLTF TGTGCCAGCAGCTTGAGATTCAGCTCTGGGGCCAACGTCCTGACTTTC
- TRBJ2-1 TRBV29-1 few CSAFGQGGSTYNEQFF TGCAGCGCGTTTGGGCAAGGGGGGTCCACCTACAATGAGCAGTTCTTC
- TRBJ1-3 TRBV4-2 many CASSQADTSGNTIYF TGTGCCAGCAGCCAAGCGGACACCTCTGGAAACACCATATATTTT
- TRBJ1-5 TRBV7-9 - CASSLGVGQFNQPQHF TGTGCCAGCAGCTTAGGGGTCGGGCAGTTCAATCAGCCCCAGCATTTT
TRBD2 TRBJ2-7 TRBV2 few CASSKAPAGGPYEQYF TGTGCCAGCAGCAAAGCCCCAGCGGGAGGACCTTACGAGCAGTACTTC
- TRBJ2-2 TRBV25-1 many CASSEYLGYGGELFF TGTGCCAGCAGTGAATATTTGGGGTATGGCGGGGAGCTGTTTTTT
- TRBJ2-2 TRBV29-1 - CSVEGGTGAATGELFF TGCAGCGTTGAGGGGGGGACAGGAGCGGCAACCGGGGAGCTGTTTTTT
TRBD1 TRBJ2-7 TRBV20-1 few CSASAGGYEQYF TGCAGTGCTAGCGCAGGGGGCTACGAGCAGTACTTC
TRBD2 TRBJ2-1 TRBV5-6 - CASSPTPGTSANNEQFF TGTGCCAGCAGCCCAACCCCCGGGACTAGCGCCAACAATGAGCAGTTCTTC
- TRBJ2-1 TRBV11-2 few CASSLGPGDPVYNEQFF TGTGCCAGCAGCTTAGGACCTGGGGACCCGGTCTACAATGAGCAGTTCTTC
TRBD1 TRBJ2-3 TRBV5-1 few CASSSSGTGTSTDTQYF TGCGCCAGCAGCTCTTCCGGGACAGGGACTAGCACAGATACGCAGTATTTT
- TRBJ1-5 TRBV2 many CASSESVPPQHF TGTGCCAGCAGTGAATCGGTACCGCCCCAGCATTTT
- TRBJ2-2 TRBV5-1 few CASHNTGELFF TGCGCCAGCCATAACACCGGGGAGCTGTTTTTT
- TRBJ1-5 TRBV6-1 few CASRPGGGSNQPQHF TGTGCCAGCAGACCCGGGGGTGGGAGCAATCAGCCCCAGCATTTT